Below, 6 T cell receptor beta chains from the same sample are listed, as sequenced in a study of control samples from healthy donors and cancer patients. Sequenced by immunoSEQ multiplex PCR; TCRdb stores in-frame clones only, minus some. The sample yields 120,000 to 150,000 clones, about 91% seen once. The sequencing sample was made of blood. The receptors originated from a young man in good health.

This clone came up once. This chain uses TRBV20-1 with TRBJ1-6; TRBD1 might be the D (5 bases). V was clipped by 3 bases and J by 0 bases, with 9 bases between them. Germline V lookup: CDR1 DFQATT, CDR2 SNEGSKA (reference sequence). There are 15 residues in the CDR3. The CDR3 sequence: CSASSGHSYNSPLHF. Written as DNA, the CDR3 is TGCAGTGCTAGTTCAGGGCACTCCTATAATTCACCCCTCCACTTT.

The rearrangement links TRBV15 to TRBJ2-7; D uncertain. The CDR3 totals 13 residues. Germline CDR1 and CDR2: LNHNV and YYDKDF (reference sequence). V lost 3 bases and J lost 2, with 8 bases in between. CDR3 region: CATSRGVTYEQYF. Here the CDR3 DNA reads TGTGCCACCAGCAGGGGCGTTACCTACGAGCAGTACTTC. The full variable domain, its missing parts supplied by reference TRBV15 and TRBJ2-7, is DAMVIQNPRYQVTQFGKPVTLSCSQTLNHNVMYWYQQKSSQAPKLLFHYYDKDFNNEADTPDNFQSRRPNTSFCFLDIRSPGLGDTAMYLCATSRGVTYEQYFGPGTRLTVT.

The chain combines TRBV30 with TRBJ2-7, with D perhaps matching TRBD1 (6 bases). V dropped 0 bases and J dropped 7 bases, with 10 bases sitting between them. The CDR3 totals 12 residues. Germline CDR1 GTSNPN, CDR2 SVGIG (reference sequence). CDR3 residues: CAWSVGGREQYF. CDR3 sequence (DNA): TGTGCCTGGAGTGTTGGGGGCCGGGAGCAGTACTTC.

The chain combines TRBV18 with TRBJ1-4; D not certain. Germline V gene data show CDR1 as KGHSH and CDR2 as LQKENI. The CDR3 has 13 residues. V was trimmed by 1 base and J by 8 bases, leaving 8 bases between them. Written as DNA, the CDR3 is TGTGCCAGCTCACCACGGGAGAAAGAAAAACTGTTTTTT. Protein: CASSPREKEKLFF. Looking up the rest from reference TRBV18 and TRBJ1-4 gives the full variable domain: NAGVMQNPRHLVRRRGQEARLRCSPMKGHSHVYWYRQLPEEGLKFMVYLQKENIIDESGMPKERFSAEFPKEGPSILRIQQVVRGDSAAYFCASSPREKEKLFFGSGTQLSVL.

V and J are TRBV2 and TRBJ2-5, with 12 bases aligning to TRBD2. The CDR3 totals 15 residues. The V gene's germline CDR1 is SNHLY and CDR2 FYNNEI. V was clipped by 4 bases and J by 1 base; unmatched bases: 1. In nucleotides, the CDR3 is TGTGCCAGCAGTGGACTAGCGGGGGTCCAAGAGACCCAGTACTTC. As protein: CASSGLAGVQETQYF.

CDR3 loop: CASSLRSGTGGNEQFF. The CDR3 nucleotides read TGTGCCAGCAGTTTAAGATCCGGGACAGGGGGGAATGAGCAGTTCTTC. The rearrangement uses TRBV28 and TRBJ2-1; 11 bases map to TRBD1. Germline-derived CDR1 and CDR2 are MDHEN and SYDVKM. The V gene end was trimmed by 2 bases and the J gene end by 7 bases; junction bases not matched to a gene: 7. The CDR3 contains 16 residues.